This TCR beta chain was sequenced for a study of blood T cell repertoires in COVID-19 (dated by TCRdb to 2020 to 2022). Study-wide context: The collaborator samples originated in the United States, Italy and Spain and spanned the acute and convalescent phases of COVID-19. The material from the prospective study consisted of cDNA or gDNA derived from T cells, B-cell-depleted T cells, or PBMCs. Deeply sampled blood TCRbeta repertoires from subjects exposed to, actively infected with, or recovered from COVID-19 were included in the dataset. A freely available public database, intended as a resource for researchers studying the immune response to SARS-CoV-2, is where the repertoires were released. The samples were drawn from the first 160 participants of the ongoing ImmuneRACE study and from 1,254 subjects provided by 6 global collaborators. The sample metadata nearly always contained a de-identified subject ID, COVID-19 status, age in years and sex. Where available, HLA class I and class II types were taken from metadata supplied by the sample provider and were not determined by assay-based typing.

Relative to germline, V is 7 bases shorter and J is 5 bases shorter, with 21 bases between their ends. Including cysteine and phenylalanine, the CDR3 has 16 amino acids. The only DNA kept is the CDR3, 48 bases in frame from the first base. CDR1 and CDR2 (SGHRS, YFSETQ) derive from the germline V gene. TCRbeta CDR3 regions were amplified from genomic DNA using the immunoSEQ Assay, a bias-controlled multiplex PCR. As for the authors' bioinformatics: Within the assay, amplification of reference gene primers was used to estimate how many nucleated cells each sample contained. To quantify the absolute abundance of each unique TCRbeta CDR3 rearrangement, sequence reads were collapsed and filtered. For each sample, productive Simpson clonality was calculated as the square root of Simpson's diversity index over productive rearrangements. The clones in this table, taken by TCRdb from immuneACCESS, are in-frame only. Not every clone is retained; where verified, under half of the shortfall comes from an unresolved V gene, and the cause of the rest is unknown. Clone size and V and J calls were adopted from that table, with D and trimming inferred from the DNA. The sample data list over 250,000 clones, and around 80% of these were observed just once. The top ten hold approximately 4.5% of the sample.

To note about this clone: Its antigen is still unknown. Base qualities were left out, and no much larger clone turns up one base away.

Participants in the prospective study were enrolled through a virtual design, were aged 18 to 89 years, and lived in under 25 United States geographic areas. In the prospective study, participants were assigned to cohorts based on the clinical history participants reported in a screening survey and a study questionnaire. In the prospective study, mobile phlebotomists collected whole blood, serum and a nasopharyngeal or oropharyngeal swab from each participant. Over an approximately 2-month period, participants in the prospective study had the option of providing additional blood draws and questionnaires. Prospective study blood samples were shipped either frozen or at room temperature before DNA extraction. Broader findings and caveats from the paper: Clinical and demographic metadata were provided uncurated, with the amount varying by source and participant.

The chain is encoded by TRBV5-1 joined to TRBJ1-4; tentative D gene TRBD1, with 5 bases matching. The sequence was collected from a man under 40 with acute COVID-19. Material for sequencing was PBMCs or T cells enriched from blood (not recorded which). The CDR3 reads CASRDGGGRSNEKLFF. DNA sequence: TGCGCCAGCCGGGACGGCGGGGGTCGGAGCAATGAAAAACTGTTTTTT.